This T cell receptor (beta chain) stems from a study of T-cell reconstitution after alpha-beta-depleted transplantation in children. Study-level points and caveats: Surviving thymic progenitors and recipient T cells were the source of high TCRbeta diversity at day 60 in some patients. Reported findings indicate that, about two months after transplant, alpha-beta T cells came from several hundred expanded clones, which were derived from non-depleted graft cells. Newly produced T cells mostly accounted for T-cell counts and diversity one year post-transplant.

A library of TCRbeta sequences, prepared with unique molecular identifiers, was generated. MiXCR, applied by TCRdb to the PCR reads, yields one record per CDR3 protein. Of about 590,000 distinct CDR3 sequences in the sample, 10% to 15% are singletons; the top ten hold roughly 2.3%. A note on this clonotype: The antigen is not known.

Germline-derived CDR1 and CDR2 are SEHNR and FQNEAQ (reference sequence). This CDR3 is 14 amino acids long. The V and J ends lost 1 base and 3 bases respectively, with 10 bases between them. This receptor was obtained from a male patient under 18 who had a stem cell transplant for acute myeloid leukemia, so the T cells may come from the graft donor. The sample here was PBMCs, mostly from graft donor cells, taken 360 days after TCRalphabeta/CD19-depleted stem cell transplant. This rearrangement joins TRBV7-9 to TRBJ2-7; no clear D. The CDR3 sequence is CASSLGPPRYEQYF. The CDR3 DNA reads TGTGCCAGCAGCTTAGGTCCCCCTCGCTACGAGCAGTACTTC.